The rows below give T cell receptor beta chains drawn from one sample of a study of blood T cells in healthy people across ages. TCRdb re-called the 5' RACE reads with MiXCR, one entry per CDR3 protein. The table shows fewer than 1,000,000 distinct CDR3 sequences, with under 55% occurring only once. The sequencing input was blood. All receptors come from a man aged 60-69 years in good health. Each CDR3 is given with its conserved first and last residue. Fields, in order: D gene, V gene, clone size, J gene, CDR3 DNA, CDR3 protein. A D gene is named only where the DNA matches it firmly. The listing skips clone size in some rows; elsewhere it reads once, few, many or a size class.

D gene: NA; V gene: TRBV29-1; clone size: NA; J gene: TRBJ2-1; CDR3 DNA: TGCAGCGCACATCAAGCCTACGAGCAGTTCTTC; CDR3 protein: CSAHQAYEQFF
D gene: NA; V gene: TRBV7-2; clone size: NA; J gene: TRBJ2-3; CDR3 DNA: TGTGCCAGCAGCCCGGAATGGTCGGGCTATACGCAGTATTTT; CDR3 protein: CASSPEWSGYTQYF
D gene: TRBD1; V gene: TRBV5-8; clone size: NA; J gene: TRBJ1-4; CDR3 DNA: TGTGCCAGCAGCTCCCGGGACAGGGTCAATGAAAAACTGTTTTTT; CDR3 protein: CASSSRDRVNEKLFF
D gene: NA; V gene: TRBV4-1; clone size: few; J gene: TRBJ2-5; CDR3 DNA: TGCGCCAGCAGCCAAGGCCTCGTTAGGTGGCAGGGCTCGGGAGAGACCCAGTACTTC; CDR3 protein: CASSQGLVRWQGSGETQYF
D gene: TRBD2; V gene: TRBV29-1; clone size: NA; J gene: TRBJ2-7; CDR3 DNA: TGCAGCGTTGAAAGGGCGGGCGGGGGGAACTACAATGAGCAGTACTTC; CDR3 protein: CSVERAGGGNYNEQYF
D gene: TRBD1; V gene: TRBV14; clone size: NA; J gene: TRBJ1-1; CDR3 DNA: TGTGCCAGCAGCCAAGATTGGGGGACAGGGTACACTGAAGCTTTCTTT; CDR3 protein: CASSQDWGTGYTEAFF
D gene: TRBD2; V gene: TRBV12-3/TRBV12-4; clone size: NA; J gene: TRBJ2-2; CDR3 DNA: TGTGCCAGCAGTCCTCTAGCGGCGAGCATTAACACCGGGGAGCTGTTTTTT; CDR3 protein: CASSPLAASINTGELFF
D gene: NA; V gene: TRBV29-1; clone size: NA; J gene: TRBJ1-2; CDR3 DNA: TGCGGCGTTGAACTCCCTCCATATGGCTACACCTTC; CDR3 protein: CGVELPPYGYTF
D gene: NA; V gene: TRBV27; clone size: once; J gene: TRBJ2-5; CDR3 DNA: TGTGCCAGCAGGTCGACTTGGGAGATAAAGACCCAGTACTTC; CDR3 protein: CASRSTWEIKTQYF
D gene: TRBD2; V gene: TRBV7-2; clone size: NA; J gene: TRBJ2-7; CDR3 DNA: TGTGCCAGCAGCTTGTCAACCGGGACTAGCTTTGACGAGCAGTACTTC; CDR3 protein: CASSLSTGTSFDEQYF
D gene: NA; V gene: TRBV20-1; clone size: NA; J gene: TRBJ1-4; CDR3 DNA: TGCAGTGCTAGACCCCCGGGATCTCTAAATGAAAAACTGTTTTTT; CDR3 protein: CSARPPGSLNEKLFF
D gene: NA; V gene: TRBV4-3; clone size: few; J gene: TRBJ2-3; CDR3 DNA: TGCGCCAGCAGTCAAGAGGGGAACACACGCACAGATACGCAGTATTTT; CDR3 protein: CASSQEGNTRTDTQYF
D gene: NA; V gene: TRBV27; clone size: NA; J gene: TRBJ2-3; CDR3 DNA: TGTGCCAGCAGTTTAGAGGGGACCCCAGGAGATACGCAGTATTTT; CDR3 protein: CASSLEGTPGDTQYF
D gene: NA; V gene: TRBV28; clone size: NA; J gene: TRBJ2-7; CDR3 DNA: TGTGCCAGCAGTTTTTCAGGCAGGGAAGCCGAGCAGTACTTC; CDR3 protein: CASSFSGREAEQYF
D gene: NA; V gene: TRBV20-1; clone size: NA; J gene: TRBJ2-1; CDR3 DNA: TGCAGTGCTCAGGAGAAATCGTACAATGAGCAGTTCTTC; CDR3 protein: CSAQEKSYNEQFF
D gene: NA; V gene: TRBV5-1; clone size: few; J gene: TRBJ2-3; CDR3 DNA: TGCGCCAGCAGCTTGGATGCGGAATTCACAGATACGCAGTATTTT; CDR3 protein: CASSLDAEFTDTQYF
D gene: NA; V gene: TRBV2; clone size: few; J gene: TRBJ2-1; CDR3 DNA: TGTGCCAGCATGATTAACAGAAACTACAATGAGCAGTTCTTC; CDR3 protein: CASMINRNYNEQFF
D gene: NA; V gene: TRBV6-2/TRBV6-3; clone size: few; J gene: TRBJ2-2; CDR3 DNA: TGTGCCAGCAGTCACCCGTGGCTTGGGGGGACCGGGGAGCTGTTTTTT; CDR3 protein: CASSHPWLGGTGELFF
D gene: NA; V gene: TRBV7-2; clone size: NA; J gene: TRBJ2-6; CDR3 DNA: TGTGCCAGCAGCTTAGTCGTGGTCAGGGGCAACTCTGGGGCCAACGTCCTGACTTTC; CDR3 protein: CASSLVVVRGNSGANVLTF
D gene: NA; V gene: TRBV7-2; clone size: few; J gene: TRBJ2-7; CDR3 DNA: TGTGCCAGCAGCTTAGCTACCGGGGCCCCCGAGCAGTACTTC; CDR3 protein: CASSLATGAPEQYF
D gene: NA; V gene: TRBV7-2; clone size: NA; J gene: TRBJ1-3; CDR3 DNA: TGTGCCAGCAGCATAGACTATGGAAACACCATATATTTT; CDR3 protein: CASSIDYGNTIYF
D gene: NA; V gene: TRBV7-9; clone size: NA; J gene: TRBJ2-5; CDR3 DNA: TGTGCCAGCAGCTTAGCCGCGGGGGCTTTAGATGAGCAGTACTTC; CDR3 protein: CASSLAAGALDEQYF
D gene: NA; V gene: TRBV20-1; clone size: NA; J gene: TRBJ2-3; CDR3 DNA: TGCAGTGCGCACACGGCCACAGATACGCAGTATTTT; CDR3 protein: CSAHTATDTQYF
D gene: TRBD1; V gene: TRBV27; clone size: NA; J gene: TRBJ1-2; CDR3 DNA: TGTGCCAGCAGTCACTTACAGGGGGCGCGGGATGGCTACACCTTC; CDR3 protein: CASSHLQGARDGYTF
D gene: NA; V gene: TRBV20-1; clone size: NA; J gene: TRBJ1-5; CDR3 DNA: TGCAGTGCTCACGACTCCAGGGAGTCCGGCAGTCAGCCCCAGCATTTT; CDR3 protein: CSAHDSRESGSQPQHF
D gene: NA; V gene: TRBV6-5; clone size: many; J gene: TRBJ2-7; CDR3 DNA: TGTGCCAGCAGTCCAGGTCAGCGAACCTACGAGCAGTACTTC; CDR3 protein: CASSPGQRTYEQYF
D gene: TRBD2; V gene: TRBV7-3; clone size: NA; J gene: TRBJ2-2; CDR3 DNA: TGTGCCAGCAGCTTAAGTCCGGCGGGGGGGAACACCGGGGAGCTGTTTTTT; CDR3 protein: CASSLSPAGGNTGELFF
D gene: NA; V gene: TRBV3-1; clone size: few; J gene: TRBJ1-5; CDR3 DNA: TGTGCCAGCAGCCAGGCTCGGAGCAATCAGCCCCAGCATTTT; CDR3 protein: CASSQARSNQPQHF
D gene: NA; V gene: TRBV30; clone size: once; J gene: TRBJ1-1; CDR3 DNA: TGTGCCTCGGGGGACAACACTGAAGCTTTCTTT; CDR3 protein: CASGDNTEAFF
D gene: NA; V gene: TRBV11-2; clone size: NA; J gene: TRBJ1-6; CDR3 DNA: TGTGCCAGCAGCTTAAGTTTCGCAGGGACCAATTCACCCCTCCACTTT; CDR3 protein: CASSLSFAGTNSPLHF
D gene: TRBD1; V gene: TRBV11-2; clone size: NA; J gene: TRBJ1-4; CDR3 DNA: TGTGCCAGCAGCTCAGGGACAGGTGCAACTAATGAAAAACTGTTTTTT; CDR3 protein: CASSSGTGATNEKLFF
D gene: NA; V gene: TRBV27; clone size: NA; J gene: TRBJ2-7; CDR3 DNA: TGTGCAGCAACCGTCCTCTGCTACTACGAGCAGTACTTC; CDR3 protein: CAATVLCYYEQYF
D gene: NA; V gene: TRBV4-3; clone size: NA; J gene: TRBJ2-1; CDR3 DNA: TGCGCCAGCAGTATTGCTCGACTAGTGGGCAATGAGCAGTTCTTC; CDR3 protein: CASSIARLVGNEQFF
D gene: TRBD1; V gene: TRBV7-8; clone size: NA; J gene: TRBJ1-5; CDR3 DNA: TGTGCCAGCAGCCGGCATACGACAGGGCTCCAATCATGGCCCCAGCATTTT; CDR3 protein: CASSRHTTGLQSWPQHF
D gene: TRBD1; V gene: TRBV9; clone size: NA; J gene: TRBJ1-2; CDR3 DNA: TGTGCCAGCAGCGCAGTCGACAGGGGGCCTCTCTATGGCTACACCTTC; CDR3 protein: CASSAVDRGPLYGYTF
D gene: NA; V gene: TRBV20-1; clone size: NA; J gene: TRBJ1-2; CDR3 DNA: TGCAGGGCTAACAGGGAGGGTAACTATGGCTACACCTTC; CDR3 protein: CRANREGNYGYTF
D gene: TRBD2; V gene: TRBV12-3/TRBV12-4; clone size: once; J gene: TRBJ2-1; CDR3 DNA: TGTGCCAGCAGTTTAGGGGAGCGGGGGGTCAATGAGCAGTTCTTC; CDR3 protein: CASSLGERGVNEQFF
D gene: NA; V gene: TRBV6-6; clone size: NA; J gene: TRBJ1-4; CDR3 DNA: TGTGCCAGCAGCCCCAGCGGGCACGGTGCAACTAATGAAAAACTGTTTTTT; CDR3 protein: CASSPSGHGATNEKLFF
D gene: NA; V gene: TRBV12-3/TRBV12-4; clone size: many; J gene: TRBJ2-7; CDR3 DNA: TGTGCCAGCAGTTTTGGGTCCTACGAGCAGTACTTC; CDR3 protein: CASSFGSYEQYF
D gene: TRBD2; V gene: TRBV5-1; clone size: NA; J gene: TRBJ2-7; CDR3 DNA: TGCGCCAGCAGCTTGGCCGCGGTAGCGGGGGCGCCCTATGTGAACGAGCAGTACTTC; CDR3 protein: CASSLAAVAGAPYVNEQYF
D gene: TRBD2; V gene: TRBV20-1; clone size: NA; J gene: TRBJ2-1; CDR3 DNA: TGCAGTGCTAGCTCGCGGGGGGTGTACAATGAGCAGTTCTTC; CDR3 protein: CSASSRGVYNEQFF
D gene: NA; V gene: TRBV20-1; clone size: NA; J gene: TRBJ1-6; CDR3 DNA: TGCAGTGCTAGAGATCGACGGACGGATTCACCCCTCCACTTT; CDR3 protein: CSARDRRTDSPLHF
D gene: NA; V gene: TRBV20-1; clone size: many; J gene: TRBJ2-5; CDR3 DNA: TGCAGTGCTGGAGGGACGATCGCTGAGACCCAGTACTTC; CDR3 protein: CSAGGTIAETQYF
D gene: NA; V gene: TRBV19; clone size: NA; J gene: TRBJ2-1; CDR3 DNA: TGTGCCAGTAGTATCACTGCCTACAATGAGCAGTTCTTC; CDR3 protein: CASSITAYNEQFF
D gene: TRBD2; V gene: TRBV14; clone size: NA; J gene: TRBJ2-1; CDR3 DNA: TGTGCCAGCAGCCACGTGCGGGCTAGCGGGCTTTTCAATGAGCAGTTCTTC; CDR3 protein: CASSHVRASGLFNEQFF
D gene: NA; V gene: TRBV29-1; clone size: NA; J gene: TRBJ1-4; CDR3 DNA: TGCAGTGCGGGGATTAATGAAAAACTGTTTTTT; CDR3 protein: CSAGINEKLFF